This note documents a single TCR beta chain sequence. The sample is drawn from a study of blood T cell repertoires in COVID-19. The repertoire was sequenced with immunoSEQ multiplex PCR; TCRdb's copy has only in-frame clones and lacks some. The sample shows over 300,000 clones, nearly 90% of them seen only once. Germline lookup yields CDR1 LNHNV and CDR2 YYDKDF (reference sequence). The V segment lost 1 base and the J segment 5 bases; nucleotides outside the gene matches: 6. The CDR3 is 15 residues long. This TCR was recovered from a woman in her thirties who had recovered from COVID-19. Sequencing input: PBMCs or T cells enriched from blood (not recorded which). The rearrangement links TRBV15 to TRBJ2-7; 9 bases line up with TRBD1. The CDR3 DNA reads TGTGCCACCAGCAGAGCCGGGACAGGGTTCCACGAGCAGTACTTC. Encoded protein: CATSRAGTGFHEQYF.